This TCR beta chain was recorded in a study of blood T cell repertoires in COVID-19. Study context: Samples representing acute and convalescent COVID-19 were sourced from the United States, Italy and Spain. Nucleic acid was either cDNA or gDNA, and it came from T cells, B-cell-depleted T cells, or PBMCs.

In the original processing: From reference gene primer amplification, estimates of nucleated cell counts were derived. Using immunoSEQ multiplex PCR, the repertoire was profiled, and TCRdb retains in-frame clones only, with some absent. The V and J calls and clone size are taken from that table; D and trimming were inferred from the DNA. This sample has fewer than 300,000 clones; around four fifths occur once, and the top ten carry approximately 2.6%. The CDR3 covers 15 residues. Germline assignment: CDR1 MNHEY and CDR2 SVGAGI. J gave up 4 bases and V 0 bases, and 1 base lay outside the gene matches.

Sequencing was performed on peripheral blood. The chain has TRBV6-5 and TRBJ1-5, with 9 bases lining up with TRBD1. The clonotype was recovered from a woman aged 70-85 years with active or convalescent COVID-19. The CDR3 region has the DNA TGTGCCAGCAGTTACTCGGGACAGGGAAATCAGCCCCAGCATTTT. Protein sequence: CASSYSGQGNQPQHF.